Following are 14 T cell receptor beta chains from one sample sequenced in a study of control samples from healthy donors and cancer patients. Produced via immunoSEQ multiplex PCR; TCRdb's table is partial and in-frame only. The sample yields approximately 150,000 clones, approximately 93% seen once. The sequenced material came from blood. Receptors were obtained from a man younger than 35 in good health.

This chain uses TRBV11-2 with TRBJ1-2, with 10 nucleotides matching TRBD1. Germline trimming cut 7 bases from V and 4 bases from J; bases unmatched to any gene: 6. Germline lookup yields CDR1 SGHAT and CDR2 FQNNGV. The CDR3 contains 14 residues. The CDR3 loop is CASTRQGAGYGYTF. The DNA of the CDR3 is TGTGCCAGCACACGACAGGGGGCCGGCTATGGCTACACCTTC.

The V and J genes are TRBV5-5 and TRBJ2-7; TRBD1 matches 7 bases. This CDR3 contains 15 residues. V gave up 2 bases and J gave up 2 bases; unmatched junction bases: 7. Germline lookup yields CDR1 SGHKS and CDR2 YYEKEE (reference sequence). CDR3 nucleotide sequence: TGTGCCAGCAGCTTACTCGGACAGGAAACCTACGAGCAGTACTTC. Residues: CASSLLGQETYEQYF.

This sequence joins TRBV6-2 or TRBV6-3 and TRBJ2-5, with D tentatively TRBD1 or TRBD2 (5 bases each). V was cut by 5 bases and J by 3 bases, with 10 bases left in between. Per germline, CDR1 MNHEY and CDR2 SVGEGT. This CDR3 is 13 amino acids long. In DNA form, the CDR3 reads TGTGCCAGCAGTCGGGGCGAAGAAGAGACCCAGTACTTC. Translation: CASSRGEEETQYF.

This chain connects TRBV6-5 to TRBJ1-2; D may be TRBD1 (5 bases). The V end was cut by 6 bases, the J end by 4 bases, with 15 bases between. The CDR3 runs 14 residues. Looked up from germline, CDR1 is MNHEY and CDR2 is SVGAGI. In nucleotides, the CDR3 is TGTGCCAGCAGCCCACGGGGCTCTACCTATGGCTACACCTTC. It codes for CASSPRGSTYGYTF.

The gene calls are TRBV13 and TRBJ1-2; TRBD1 matches 8 bases. The CDR3 is made up of 17 amino acids. Germline CDR1 reads PRHDT; CDR2 reads FYEKMQ (reference sequence). V trimming: 5 bases; J trimming: 0 bases; junction bases outside the gene matches: 11. CDR3 sequence (DNA): TGTGCCAGCAGCATAAGCCCCCAGGGGGCGCCTAACTATGGCTACACCTTC. This codes for CASSISPQGAPNYGYTF. Complete variable domain (other parts from reference TRBV13 and TRBJ1-2): AAGVIQSPRHLIKEKRETATLKCYPIPRHDTVYWYQQGPGQDPQFLISFYEKMQSDKGSIPDRFSAQQFSDYHSELNMSSLELGDSALYFCASSISPQGAPNYGYTFGSGTRLTVV.

The chain carries TRBV29-1 and TRBJ2-7; TRBD1 aligns across 7 bases. Trimming at V came to 6 bases and at J to 5 bases, leaving 10 bases not matched to a gene. CDR1 SQVTM and CDR2 ANQGSEA come from the germline V gene. The CDR3 spans 13 residues. The CDR3 nucleotides read TGCAGCGTGTGGCGACAGGGATTCCACGAGCAGTACTTC. As protein: CSVWRQGFHEQYF.

The chain combines TRBV10-3 with TRBJ2-1; 7 positions match TRBD2. Germline V gene lookup returns CDR1 ENHRY and CDR2 SYGVKD. Trimming cost V 3 bases and J 4 bases; bases outside gene matches: 6. CDR3 length: 15 amino acids. The CDR3 is CAISDLAGAYNEQFF. In nucleotides, the CDR3 is TGTGCCATCAGTGACCTGGCGGGAGCGTACAATGAGCAGTTCTTC.

V gene TRBV28 combines with J gene TRBJ2-7, with unresolved D. The germline V gene has CDR1 MDHEN and CDR2 SYDVKM. The CDR3 has 11 amino acids. Trimming pared 3 bases from V and 9 bases from J, leaving 9 bases between. CDR3 sequence: CASSFGQGQYF. CDR3 nucleotide sequence: TGTGCCAGCAGTTTTGGGCAAGGGCAGTACTTC.

This chain links TRBV9 with TRBJ2-5; possibly TRBD2 for D (5 bases). The CDR3 length is 15 residues. Trimming removed 0 bases at V and 5 bases at J, with 14 bases between. Germline loops: CDR1 SGDLS, CDR2 YYNGEE. The CDR3 nucleotides read TGTGCCAGCAGCGTAGATGAGGGAGTGGTGGAGACCCAGTACTTC. It is translated as CASSVDEGVVETQYF.

CDR3 nucleotide sequence: TGCGCCAGCAGCCACGTGGGACTAGCGGGGAGAGATACGCAGTATTTT. It is translated as CASSHVGLAGRDTQYF. This chain uses TRBV4-1 with TRBJ2-3; 13 bases map to TRBD2. V trimming: 3 bases; J trimming: 5 bases; junction bases outside the gene matches: 5. The CDR3 has 16 amino acids. CDR1 is MGHRA, CDR2 YSYEKL, per germline.

The gene calls are TRBV29-1 and TRBJ1-2; tentative D call: TRBD1 (5 bases). Trimming took off 4 bases at V and 3 bases at J, with 12 bases between the two ends. The CDR3 consists of 13 residues. Germline CDR1 reads SQVTM; CDR2 reads ANQGSEA. CDR3 nucleotide sequence: TGCAGCGTTGCGGGGGGAGATTACTATGGCTACACCTTC. Protein sequence: CSVAGGDYYGYTF.

Of note for this clone: A read error may produce the germline difference seen at one junction end. The chain couples TRBV19 to TRBJ1-2; no definite D call. CDR3 size: 10 residues. Per the germline V gene, CDR1 is LNHDA and CDR2 is SQIVND (reference sequence). The CDR3 sequence is CARSINGYTF. The DNA of the CDR3 is TGTGCCAGGAGTATCAATGGCTACACCTTC.

The chain recombines TRBV5-1 with TRBJ2-7; TRBD1 aligns across 9 bases. Germline CDR1 is SGHRS and CDR2 is YFSETQ. The V gene end was trimmed by 5 bases and the J gene end by 3 bases; junction bases not matched to a gene: 6. CDR3 size: 14 residues. This CDR3 reads CASRTTGGVYEQYF. The CDR3 DNA reads as TGCGCCAGCAGGACGACAGGGGGGGTCTACGAGCAGTACTTC.

The rearrangement links TRBV19 to TRBJ2-7, with D uncertain. V lost 4 bases and J 4 bases, leaving 8 bases between the germline ends. Per the germline V gene, CDR1 is LNHDA and CDR2 is SQIVND (reference sequence). This CDR3 is 12 amino acids long. CDR3 protein: CASSSDGYEQYF. CDR3 DNA: TGTGCCAGTAGTAGTGATGGGTACGAGCAGTACTTC.